At least ten counts were recorded for the clone carrying this TCR beta chain. This sample was taken from a study of T cells after yellow fever vaccination. TCRdb reanalysed the 5' RACE reads using MiXCR and keeps one entry per CDR3 protein. The sample carries roughly 120,000 distinct CDR3 sequences, 6.5% to 9% recorded once. The germline CDR1 and CDR2 sequences are LGHNA and YNFKEQ. V shed 1 base, J shed 4 bases, and the junction held 8 bases outside the gene matches. The CDR3 sequence is 17 residues long. The chain combines TRBV4-2 with TRBJ1-3; 9 nucleotides match TRBD1. This clonotype originated in a man between 18 and 35 years old who received the YFV17D yellow fever vaccine. The source material was CD4+ T cells sorted from PBMCs, sampled roughly 46 days after the first yellow fever vaccination. CDR3 coding DNA: TGTGCCAGCAGCCAAGCCATGGCGGGACAGGGAGGAAACACCATATATTTT. As protein: CASSQAMAGQGGNTIYF.